This TCR beta chain was obtained from a study of Ad26.COV2.S vaccination and SARS-CoV-2 variants. Study context: Administration of Ad26.COV2.S was intramuscular, either once or twice 56 days apart. General study findings and limits: Vaccinees displayed broader spike-specific TCR repertoires than placebo recipients.

Remarks on this clone: Antigen: not known. In the same sample, other DNA sequences code for this CDR3.

The sample's treatment: around 19 received Ad26.COV2.S at low or high dose, single or two shots; about five received placebo; per-sample allocation not given. Specimen acquisition occurred on day 63 following the initial vaccine or placebo injection. The data were produced by immunoSEQ multiplex PCR, yet TCRdb's version contains in-frame clones alone and is incomplete. Of 350,000 to 450,000 clones in the sample, approximately 83% were seen once. Sequencing used peripheral blood, obtained in a trial of Ad26.COV2.S vaccine versus placebo. This clonotype originated in a person aged 18-60 years who received the Ad26.COV2.S COVID-19 vaccine or a placebo.

CDR3 nucleotide sequence: TGTGCCAGCAGTTACTCAGGGGGAAACACCATATATTTT. Translating it yields CASSYSGGNTIYF. J is TRBJ1-3 and V is TRBV6-5; D gene ambiguous. Between the trimmed V and J ends, which lost 0 bases and 4 bases, there was a span of 4 bases. The CDR3 has 13 residues. In germline, CDR1 is MNHEY, CDR2 SVGAGI.